One and the same sample provided the 15 T cell receptor beta chains below, sequenced in a study of blood T cells in healthy people across ages. A second PCR of 7 to 11 cycles used a sample-barcoded 5' primer and a J-beta primer mix. TCRdb re-analysed the 5' RACE reads in MiXCR, keeping a single row per CDR3 protein. The sample lists about a million distinct CDR3 sequences; roughly 51% were seen once. Sequencing was carried out using blood. The origin of the receptors is a woman aged 55 to 70 in good health.

The V call is TRBV4-1, the J call TRBJ2-5, with 9 bases that match TRBD1. This CDR3 has 16 residues. CDR1 and CDR2 from the germline V gene are MGHRA and YSYEKL. The V gene end was trimmed by 5 bases and the J gene end by 5 bases; junction bases not matched to a gene: 12. Here the CDR3 DNA reads TGCGCCAGCAGCGCCACCGGGACAGGGTTAAGTGAGACCCAGTACTTC. The encoded protein is CASSATGTGLSETQYF.

This clonotype was recorded a few times. The rearrangement links TRBV7-9 to TRBJ2-1; 7 bases align to TRBD2. After removal of 5 bases from V and 6 bases from J, the junction contained 4 bases not matched to a gene. The V gene's germline CDR1 is SEHNR and CDR2 FQNEAQ (reference sequence). This CDR3 comprises 13 residues. The CDR3 sequence: CASSLLAVNEQFF. The CDR3 nucleotides are TGTGCCAGCAGCCTCCTAGCGGTCAATGAGCAGTTCTTC.

This clonotype occurred a few times. The chain's CDR3 is CATSRNPGTGGFRVTYEQYF. In DNA form, the CDR3 reads TGTGCCACCAGCAGAAACCCCGGGACAGGGGGCTTTAGAGTGACCTACGAGCAGTACTTC. The chain employs TRBV15 and TRBJ2-4, with 12 bases lining up with TRBD1. The J call may be incorrect, as the DNA end agrees better with TRBJ2-7. The CDR3 runs 20 residues. Germline lookup yields CDR1 LNHNV and CDR2 YYDKDF (reference sequence).

This clonotype has more than one count but fewer than ten. The chain links TRBV27 to TRBJ2-5; 10 bases line up with TRBD2. Germline values: CDR1 MNHEY, CDR2 SMNVEV (reference sequence). Germline trimming cut 6 bases from V and 11 bases from J; bases unmatched to any gene: 15. There are 15 residues in the CDR3. The CDR3 DNA follows: TGTGCCAGCAGCACTAGCGGGGTCTCCTACAATGAGCAGTACTTC. It encodes CASSTSGVSYNEQYF.

The table lists this clonotype with a few counts. The chain is built from TRBV27 and TRBJ2-1; D could derive from TRBD1 or TRBD2 (5 bases each). The CDR3 totals 16 residues. Germline CDR1 and CDR2: MNHEY and SMNVEV (reference sequence). V shed 5 bases and J shed 0 bases, with 14 bases lying between them. CDR3 amino acids: CASSKGTGGSYNEQFF. In DNA form, the CDR3 reads TGTGCCAGCAGTAAGGGTACAGGAGGCTCCTACAATGAGCAGTTCTTC.

V gene TRBV10-1 combines with J gene TRBJ2-5, with 8 bases lining up with TRBD1. The tail of the sequence fits TRBJ2-7 better, so the J call may be wrong. Per the germline V gene, CDR1 is WNHNN and CDR2 is SYGVQD (reference sequence). The CDR3 has 15 amino acids. The CDR3 sequence is CASSPTGQATYEQYF. CDR3 nucleotide sequence: TGCGCCAGCAGTCCCACGGGACAGGCTACCTACGAGCAGTACTTC.

CDR3 sequence (DNA): TGCGCCAGCAGCCAAGCGGGGGCGGGAGGTCCGCAAGAGACCCAGTACTTC. Protein product: CASSQAGAGGPQETQYF. This chain connects TRBV4-1 to TRBJ2-5; TRBD2 aligns across 8 bases. Germline-derived CDR1 and CDR2 are MGHRA and YSYEKL. After removal of 1 base from V and 2 bases from J, the junction contained 9 bases not matched to a gene. The CDR3 has 17 residues.

This chain uses TRBV19 with TRBJ2-3; possibly TRBD1 for D (6 bases). Per the germline V gene, CDR1 is LNHDA and CDR2 is SQIVND (reference sequence). The germline V and J ends were trimmed by 9 bases and 3 bases, with 10 bases remaining between them. CDR3 length: 12 amino acids. In DNA form, the CDR3 reads TGTGCCAGCGAGGGGGATACAGATACGCAGTATTTT. As protein: CASEGDTDTQYF. The whole variable domain, remainder taken from reference TRBV19 and TRBJ2-3, is DGGITQSPKYLFRKEGQNVTLSCEQNLNHDAMYWYRQDPGQGLRLIYYSQIVNDFQKGDIAEGYSVSREKKESFPLTVTSAQKNPTAFYLCASEGDTDTQYFGPGTRLTVL.

The chain is built from TRBV7-8 and TRBJ2-7; 7 positions match TRBD2. Germline values: CDR1 SGHVS, CDR2 FQNEAQ. The CDR3 is 15 residues long. The V and J ends lost 5 bases and 2 bases, in that order; junction bases with no gene match: 9. This CDR3 is CASSPQAGPTYEQYF. The CDR3 DNA is TGTGCCAGCAGCCCCCAAGCGGGACCCACCTACGAGCAGTACTTC.

A word on this clonotype: Possible read error: a much larger clone is one base away. The V and J genes are TRBV7-2 and TRBJ2-5; D is perhaps TRBD1 (6 bases). The V end was cut by 5 bases, the J end by 1 base, with 8 bases between. Germline values: CDR1 SGHTA, CDR2 FQGNSA. This CDR3 has 13 amino acids. The CDR3 spells CASSGQPQETQYF. CDR3 in DNA: TGTGCCAGCAGCGGACAGCCCCAAGAGACCCAGTACTTC.

Regarding this clonotype: An end of the junction differs from the germline gene, which may be a read error. The V gene is TRBV15, the J gene TRBJ2-5; D not resolved. Germline V gives CDR1 LNHNV, CDR2 YYDKDF (reference sequence). This CDR3 comprises 14 residues. CDR3 bases: TGTGCCACCGGCAGAGAAAAGTATGGGGAGACCCAGTACTTC. Residues: CATGREKYGETQYF.

V usage is TRBV7-2 and J usage is TRBJ2-1; D is ambiguous. Trimming shortened V by 5 bases and J by 12 bases, and 17 bases separated the two germline ends. The CDR3 has 13 residues. Germline-derived CDR1 and CDR2 are SGHTA and FQGNSA. This chain's CDR3 is CASSPLYSGGQFF. The CDR3, as DNA: TGTGCCAGCAGCCCACTCTACAGTGGCGGGCAGTTCTTC.

This clonotype was recorded only once. CDR3 in amino acids: CATSRRSGTYYYEQYF. CDR3 DNA sequence: TGTGCCACCAGCAGACGTTCCGGGACTTATTACTACGAGCAGTACTTC. V gene TRBV15 combines with J gene TRBJ2-7; possibly TRBD2 for D (6 bases). Trimming stripped 2 bases from V and 3 bases from J, with 17 bases between. The CDR3 spans 16 residues. CDR1 and CDR2 (germline): LNHNV, YYDKDF (reference sequence).

This clonotype has only a few counts. The chain uses TRBV6-5 and TRBJ2-7; 12 bases align to TRBD2. From germline, CDR1 is MNHEY and CDR2 SVGAGI. CDR3 length: 15 residues. V was pared by 0 bases and J by 3 bases, with 0 bases of the junction left unmatched. CDR3 nucleotides: TGTGCCAGCAGTTACTCGGGACTAGCGGGCTACGAGCAGTACTTC. Protein product: CASSYSGLAGYEQYF.

The chain links TRBV12-3 or TRBV12-4 to TRBJ2-1; D tentatively reads TRBD1 or TRBD2 (5 bases each). The last part of the DNA fits TRBJ2-7 better; the J call may be wrong. This CDR3 spans 12 amino acids. CDR3 region: CASSQPGSEQYF. Here the CDR3 DNA reads TGTGCCAGCAGTCAGCCAGGGAGCGAGCAGTACTTC.